This T cell receptor beta chain was recovered during a study of monozygotic twins with cystic fibrosis. Study results and limitations: No link emerged between shared CDR3 counts and age, concordance or severity. V usage most resembled the co-twin in 13 of 16 pairs.

Note on this clone: Antigen unknown.

Measured with immunoSEQ multiplex PCR; TCRdb has only the in-frame clones, and not every one. In the table there are roughly 20,000 clones, approximately 97% of which are singletons. The length of the CDR3 is 13 residues. Looked up from germline, CDR1 is ENHRY and CDR2 is SYGVKD. V lost 5 bases and J 7 bases, leaving 11 bases between the germline ends. The chain carries TRBV10-3 and TRBJ2-2; D call uncertain. The TCR originated in a woman aged 25 to 45 with cystic fibrosis. The specimen was blood. This CDR3 reads CAISSPNGGELFF. CDR3 DNA sequence: TGTGCCATCAGTAGCCCAAACGGCGGGGAGCTGTTTTTT.